These T cell receptor beta chains were read from a single sample in a study of T cell responses to AZD1222 COVID-19 vaccine. Profiling relied on immunoSEQ multiplex PCR, and the TCRdb table lists in-frame clones only, not all of them. Among approximately 82,000 clones listed, approximately 91% were seen once. This specimen was peripheral blood, taken on day 0 of AZD1222 vaccination. Source of these receptors: an adult in good health. The CDR3 runs from the conserved cysteine through the conserved F or W. The order of the fields is clone size, V gene, J gene, CDR3 protein. Only some rows state a clone size, as once, few, many or a class for expanded clones.

clone size: once
V gene: TRBV2
J gene: TRBJ1-5
CDR3 protein: CASRGPTGRSNQPQHF

clone size: NA
V gene: TRBV29-1
J gene: TRBJ1-4
CDR3 protein: CSARQGAGGEKLFF

clone size: NA
V gene: TRBV11-2
J gene: TRBJ1-1
CDR3 protein: CASSLDTEAFF

clone size: NA
V gene: TRBV29-1
J gene: TRBJ2-7
CDR3 protein: CSVGPGQGVREQYF

clone size: NA
V gene: TRBV5-8
J gene: TRBJ1-5
CDR3 protein: CASSLEAGSWNQPQHF

clone size: NA
V gene: TRBV5-5
J gene: TRBJ1-1
CDR3 protein: CASSLAWTEYTEAFF

clone size: NA
V gene: TRBV19
J gene: TRBJ1-5
CDR3 protein: CASSTPRQGKGDNQPQHF

clone size: NA
V gene: TRBV18
J gene: TRBJ1-1
CDR3 protein: CASSPPGRNTEAFF

clone size: NA
V gene: TRBV7-9
J gene: TRBJ2-1
CDR3 protein: CASSLGTGEGRSEQFF

clone size: NA
V gene: TRBV9
J gene: TRBJ1-4
CDR3 protein: CASSVGTGVGEKLFF

clone size: NA
V gene: TRBV23-1
J gene: TRBJ1-1
CDR3 protein: CASSQSTPGGNTEAFF

clone size: NA
V gene: TRBV9
J gene: TRBJ1-6
CDR3 protein: CASSGLGALHF

clone size: NA
V gene: TRBV7-2
J gene: TRBJ2-1
CDR3 protein: CASHRDRGVNEQFF

clone size: NA
V gene: TRBV5-1
J gene: TRBJ1-3
CDR3 protein: CASTDSTGNTIYF

clone size: NA
V gene: TRBV9
J gene: TRBJ1-5
CDR3 protein: CASSVAGDNQPQHF

clone size: NA
V gene: TRBV27
J gene: TRBJ1-5
CDR3 protein: CASSLYPGRDQPQHF

clone size: NA
V gene: TRBV28
J gene: TRBJ1-2
CDR3 protein: CASSLKGALEGFYGYTF

clone size: NA
V gene: TRBV21-1
J gene: TRBJ2-7
CDR3 protein: CASSPRDGWSSYEQYF

clone size: NA
V gene: TRBV19
J gene: TRBJ2-3
CDR3 protein: CASSIGTSPDTQYF

clone size: NA
V gene: TRBV28
J gene: TRBJ2-3
CDR3 protein: CASSFLQDYSTDTQYF

clone size: NA
V gene: TRBV7-2
J gene: TRBJ1-5
CDR3 protein: CASSLDPGDSQPQHF

clone size: NA
V gene: TRBV9
J gene: TRBJ1-3
CDR3 protein: CASSPRQGKKGNTIYF

clone size: NA
V gene: TRBV15
J gene: TRBJ1-1
CDR3 protein: CATSWRGGNTEAFF

clone size: NA
V gene: TRBV6-5
J gene: TRBJ2-7
CDR3 protein: CASSPRTGSSYEQYF

clone size: NA
V gene: TRBV5-1
J gene: TRBJ2-3
CDR3 protein: CASSPVGLLTDTQYF

clone size: NA
V gene: TRBV7-9
J gene: TRBJ2-3
CDR3 protein: CASSLRLAGKGADTQYF

clone size: NA
V gene: TRBV6-2/TRBV6-3
J gene: TRBJ1-2
CDR3 protein: CASSYSGYGYTF

clone size: NA
V gene: TRBV2
J gene: TRBJ2-7
CDR3 protein: CASSGSGGEQYF

clone size: NA
V gene: TRBV5-8
J gene: TRBJ1-1
CDR3 protein: CASSLSGRATEAFF

clone size: NA
V gene: TRBV2
J gene: TRBJ2-2
CDR3 protein: CASSVGGLAGELFF

clone size: once
V gene: TRBV9
J gene: TRBJ1-2
CDR3 protein: CASSGRGTNYGYTF

clone size: once
V gene: TRBV6-2/TRBV6-3
J gene: TRBJ2-1
CDR3 protein: CASSRAGDEQFF

clone size: NA
V gene: TRBV28
J gene: TRBJ1-4
CDR3 protein: CASSPVRQTNEKLFF

clone size: NA
V gene: TRBV11-2
J gene: TRBJ2-4
CDR3 protein: CASSHPRTGGTGEYF

clone size: NA
V gene: TRBV7-6
J gene: TRBJ2-7
CDR3 protein: CASSSGVQGLNEQYF

clone size: NA
V gene: TRBV5-5
J gene: TRBJ2-5
CDR3 protein: CASSDTVGGQETQYF

clone size: once
V gene: TRBV3-1/TRBV3-2
J gene: TRBJ1-5
CDR3 protein: CASSSGTGGFSQHF

clone size: NA
V gene: TRBV10-3
J gene: TRBJ1-1
CDR3 protein: CAISQGENTEAFF

clone size: NA
V gene: TRBV6-5
J gene: TRBJ1-2
CDR3 protein: CASSPSGTGSYGYTF

clone size: NA
V gene: TRBV7-7
J gene: TRBJ2-7
CDR3 protein: CASSLADGTHYEQYF

clone size: NA
V gene: TRBV5-1
J gene: TRBJ2-3
CDR3 protein: CASSLGGTPAADTQYF

clone size: NA
V gene: TRBV12-3/TRBV12-4
J gene: TRBJ1-1
CDR3 protein: CASGLGDTEAFF

clone size: NA
V gene: TRBV5-1
J gene: TRBJ1-2
CDR3 protein: CASSLDPGGDYYGYTF

clone size: once
V gene: TRBV28
J gene: TRBJ2-7
CDR3 protein: CACSAGTAWGEQYF